This T cell receptor (beta chain) was identified in a study of metastatic and nonmetastatic thyroid tumors. Study-level information: Repertoire data that came from the blood and tumor or nodule tissue of malignant and benign thyroid patients were compared. General study results and limits: Reportedly, malignant thyroid tumors had significantly higher TCR beta diversity than benign nodules, in blood and tumor.

Germline loops: CDR1 DFQATT, CDR2 SNEGSKA (reference sequence). V lost 6 bases and J lost 4, with 22 bases in between. The CDR3 runs 15 residues. In the original analysis: A distant-metastasis classifier for papillary thyroid cancer was built using CDR3 differences across clinicopathological groups. With MiXCR, TCRdb called clones anew from the PCR reads. These V and J calls derive from TCRdb rather than the authors' analysis. The table shows about 35,000 clones, with about 29% occurring only once. As for this clone: What it recognizes is unknown.

Before thyroid surgery, none of the patients had received any treatment. Sample: blood. The TCR was taken from a female donor with papillary thyroid cancer or a benign thyroid nodule (not recorded which). Some clones in this sample may be carry-over from other donors' samples. This chain uses TRBV20-1 with TRBJ2-7, with a weak D call TRBD2 (6 bases). DNA of the CDR3: TGCAGTGCCCGAGAGGGACTCAACATCGGATACGAGCAGTACTTC. It encodes CSAREGLNIGYEQYF.